One and the same sample provided the 5 T cell receptor beta chains below, sequenced in a study of regulatory T cells in long-lasting Graves disease. The time point: newly diagnosed GD, antithyroid drugs for less than 3 months. The authors made the TCR library using RNA they extracted from PBMCs. Relying on iRepertoire HTBI primers and Arm-PCR of CDR3 regions, the team built TCR beta libraries. Using its own MiXCR run on the multiplex PCR reads, TCRdb lists one record per CDR3 protein. The sample yields 600,000 to 650,000 distinct CDR3 sequences, around 17% seen once. The data also belong to a second study, concerning T cells in Graves' hyperthyroidism and ophthalmopathy.

Specimen: peripheral blood mononuclear cells (PBMCs), collected at new diagnosis, from a patient treated with antithyroid drugs. These receptors all come from a woman in her 30s with Graves disease.

This clonotype occurred many times. The chain links TRBV12-3 or TRBV12-4 to TRBJ2-7; 7 bases align to TRBD2. Trimming took 3 bases from V and 1 from J; bases not matched to a gene: 6. This CDR3 comprises 15 residues. CDR3 DNA sequence: TGTGCCAGCAGTTTGATCGCTAGCGGTTCCTACGAGCAGTACTTC. Its protein product is CASSLIASGSYEQYF.

The table lists this clonotype with many counts. The J gene is TRBJ2-7, the V gene TRBV2; TRBD2 is a possible D gene (6 bases). Between the trimmed V and J ends, which lost 5 bases and 7 bases, there was a span of 15 bases. This CDR3 has 13 residues. Germline V lookup: CDR1 SNHLY, CDR2 FYNNEI. CDR3 nucleotide sequence: TGTGCCAGCAGTTTCCACCCCGCGGGGGAGCAGTACTTC. This sequence encodes CASSFHPAGEQYF.

This clonotype was seen at least ten times. The J gene is TRBJ2-1, the V gene TRBV7-9, with D unclear. V lost 1 base, J lost 0 bases, and 10 bases lay in between. Germline lookup yields CDR1 SEHNR and CDR2 FQNEAQ (reference sequence). The CDR3 consists of 16 residues. The CDR3 DNA reads as TGTGCCAGCAGCTTAGGCCCTATTAGCTCCTACAATGAGCAGTTCTTC. Translation gives CASSLGPISSYNEQFF.

The CDR3 nucleotides are TGTGCCTGGAGTTCCCAGGGTAGCGAGCAGTACTTC. Encoded protein: CAWSSQGSEQYF. The V and J genes are TRBV30 and TRBJ2-7, with D possibly matching TRBD1 (5 bases). The germline CDR1 and CDR2 sequences are GTSNPN and SVGIG (reference sequence). The CDR3 contains 12 residues. Trimming took 2 bases from V and 6 from J, leaving 11 bases between them.

The chain has TRBV9 and TRBJ2-2; the D call may be TRBD1 or TRBD2 (7 bases each). The CDR3 consists of 21 residues. Trimming took 4 bases from V and 1 from J, leaving 29 bases between them. CDR1 and CDR2 from the germline V gene are SGDLS and YYNGEE. CDR3 sequence: CASSPPGIQGRGRVNTGELFF. Here the CDR3 DNA reads TGTGCCAGCAGCCCTCCCGGGATACAGGGGCGGGGGAGGGTGAACACCGGGGAGCTGTTTTTT.